This T cell receptor beta chain was documented in a study of OX40 agonist ivuxolimab in advanced cancers. At the level of the study: Ivuxolimab, which is an agonistic anti-OX40 (CD134) antibody, was administered to the patients. Therapy given before enrollment (anti-PD-1, anti-PD-L1 or anti-CTLA-4) was allowed, and 40% to 50% had some. Study-wide findings and caveats: More expanded clones were seen, on average, in CD8+ T cells than in CD4+.

The V gene's germline CDR1 is SGHTA and CDR2 FQGTGA. Trimming cost V 4 bases and J 2 bases; bases outside gene matches: 19. The CDR3 loop spans 21 amino acids. Baseline was the first blood sampling point, followed by cycle 4 day 1 and cycle 7 day 1. Note on this clone: The antigen remains unidentified.

The table came from immunoSEQ multiplex PCR; TCRdb's copy has only in-frame clones and leaves some out. The table lists under 80,000 clones, roughly 87% of them singletons. This receptor was obtained from an adult with an advanced solid tumor such as melanoma, head and neck, liver or kidney cancer. The genes are TRBV7-3 and TRBJ2-1; TRBD2 aligns across 11 bases. Source: CD4+ or CD8+ T cells sorted from blood, taken in a trial of the OX40 agonist ivuxolimab. In nucleotides, the CDR3 is TGTGCCAGCAGCTCCCCCGCCGAACTAGCGGGAGAGGAATCGACCTACAATGAGCAGTTCTTC. Translated: CASSSPAELAGEESTYNEQFF.